The next 26 T cell receptor beta chains were all read from a single sample in a study of T cell clonality in common variable immunodeficiency. Whole-study findings and limits: In common variable immunodeficiency, TCR beta chains reportedly carried fewer deletions and N-nucleotide insertions.

No antigen has been assigned to these receptors. Profiled with immunoSEQ multiplex PCR; TCRdb holds only in-frame clones, not every one. Captured here are about 16,000 clones, none seen once; the top ten comprise roughly 13%. Sequences were obtained from peripheral blood mononuclear cells. Source of these receptors: a human donor with common variable immunodeficiency.

On this clone: The sequenced fragment ends 3 residues before the CDR3 boundary, so the rest is inferred from the germline J gene. The V call is TRBV7-2, the J call TRBJ1-6, with a possible D match to TRBD1 (5 bases). Germline V gene data show CDR1 as SGHTA and CDR2 as FQGNSA. The V and J ends lost 5 bases and 5 bases respectively, with 10 bases between them. This CDR3 contains 14 residues. CDR3 region: CASSIGTHNSPLHF. CDR3 bases read: TGTGCCAGCAGCATCGGGACTCATAATTCACCC. Filled out from reference TRBV7-2 and TRBJ1-6, the complete variable domain reads GAGVSQSPSNKVTEKGKDVELRCDPISGHTALYWYRQSLGQGLEFLIYFQGNSAPDKSGLPSDRFSAERTGGSVSTLTIQRTQQEDSAVYLCASSIGTHNSPLHFGNGTRLTVT.

This clone was observed a handful of times. The read finishes 3 residues shy of the CDR3 end, and the germline J gene is used to complete it. The J gene is TRBJ1-5, the V gene TRBV7-7; TRBD1 agrees at 7 bases. CDR1 SSHAT and CDR2 FNYEAQ come from the germline V gene (reference sequence). This CDR3 has 15 residues. Unmatched junction bases numbered 7, after V lost 4 bases and J lost 4 bases. The DNA read from the CDR3 is TGTGCCAGCAGCTCCCGGGACAGAGTAAATCAGCCC. This codes for CASSSRDRVNQP. The entire CDR3 is CASSSRDRVNQPQHF.

This clone was picked up many times. The read falls 3 residues short of the CDR3 end, and the missing part is taken from the germline J gene. The rearrangement links TRBV2 to TRBJ1-6, with 7 bases that match TRBD1. The CDR3 runs to 15 residues. Germline CDR1 and CDR2: SNHLY and FYNNEI. Losses at the gene ends were 2 bases for V and 8 bases for J; bases not matched to a gene: 6. CDR3 loop: CASSEQGGSHSPLHF. Incomplete CDR3 DNA: TGTGCCAGCAGTGAACAGGGGGGCTCCCATTCACCC.

The sample holds a few counts of this clone. The read gets to within 3 residues of the CDR3 end, and the germline J gene fills in the rest. This rearrangement joins TRBV2 to TRBJ2-3, with D possibly being TRBD2 (5 bases). From germline, CDR1 is SNHLY and CDR2 FYNNEI. Trimming took 6 bases from V and 2 from J, leaving 9 bases between them. This CDR3 has 13 residues. Here the CDR3 reads CASRLGPTDTQYF. The DNA read from the CDR3 is TGTGCCAGCAGACTAGGACCCACAGATACG.

This clone was seen repeatedly, ten times or more. The sequenced part of the CDR3 DNA is TGTGCCAGTAGTATCCCGAACAGGGGGCAAAACTACGAG. This sequence encodes CASSIPNRGQNYE. The entire CDR3 is CASSIPNRGQNYEQYF. This chain connects TRBV19 to TRBJ2-7; 9 bases fit TRBD1. The read terminates 3 residues before the CDR3 end, so the remaining end is supplied by the germline J gene. The CDR3 is 16 amino acids. Germline V gene data show CDR1 as LNHDA and CDR2 as SQIVND (reference sequence). V gave up 3 bases and J gave up 3 bases; unmatched junction bases: 9.

With respect to this clone: The CDR3 end falls 3 residues outside the read, so it is completed with the germline J gene. The genes are TRBV6-2 or TRBV6-3 and TRBJ1-1, with 8 bases aligning to TRBD1. The CDR3 totals 14 residues. V dropped 8 bases and J dropped 4; count of bases not matched to a gene: 9. Germline loops: CDR1 MNHEY, CDR2 SVGEGT. The CDR3 reads CASGDPGQATEAFF. The part of the CDR3 DNA that was read is TGTGCCAGCGGCGATCCGGGACAGGCCACTGAA.

This clone showed up just a few times. The DNA ends 3 residues before the CDR3 does, and the rest of the CDR3 is filled in from the germline J gene. V and J are TRBV18 and TRBJ1-1, with 9 bases that match TRBD1. The J segment lost 0 bases and the V segment lost 2 bases, leaving 7 bases of the junction unmatched. Looked up from germline, CDR1 is KGHSH and CDR2 is LQKENI. This CDR3 comprises 17 residues. The sequenced CDR3 bases are TGTGCCAGCTCACCAAATCAACAGGGGGCGATGAACACTGAA. This codes for CASSPNQQGAMNTE. The full CDR3 sequence reads CASSPNQQGAMNTEAFF.

With regard to this clone: The CDR3 extends 3 residues past the end of the read, so its final part is completed from the germline J gene. V usage is TRBV5-1 and J usage is TRBJ2-7, with a weak D call TRBD2 (7 bases). Trimming pared 4 bases from V and 2 bases from J, leaving 16 bases between. Germline CDR1 and CDR2: SGHRS and YFSETQ. The CDR3 runs 15 residues. The CDR3 DNA, read in part, is TGCGCCAGCAGCCCCGCGGGGGCAGGGGCCTACGAG. Its translation is CASSPAGAGAYE. The entire CDR3 is CASSPAGAGAYEQYF.

In regard to this clone: The CDR3 is cut off 3 residues early in the read; its end comes from the germline J gene. V and J are TRBV6-2 or TRBV6-3 and TRBJ2-1; 9 bases are shared with TRBD2. Germline-derived CDR1 and CDR2 are MNHEY and SVGEGT. This CDR3 is 14 amino acids long. J was trimmed by 7 bases and V by 7 bases; bases with no gene match: 8. CDR3: CASTLRGGPNEQFF. Incomplete CDR3 DNA: TGTGCCAGCACCCTGCGGGGGGGCCCAAATGAG.

The CDR3 sequence: CASSFAGRGTEAFF. The sequenced part of the CDR3 DNA is TGTGCCAGCAGCTTTGCCGGTCGTGGCACTGAA. The V gene is TRBV7-6, the J gene TRBJ1-1; D unclear. The DNA ends 3 residues before the CDR3 does, and the rest of the CDR3 is filled in from the germline J gene. CDR3 length: 14 amino acids. V dropped 3 bases and J dropped 4 bases, with 12 bases sitting between them. Germline V lookup: CDR1 SGHVS, CDR2 FNYEAQ.

A note on this clone: The CDR3 end is not reached by the read, which stops 3 residues before it; the germline J gene fills it in. This rearrangement joins TRBV7-9 to TRBJ1-4; no clear D gene. Germline CDR1 SEHNR, CDR2 FQNEAQ (reference sequence). Trimming pared 7 bases from V and 8 bases from J, leaving 17 bases between. This CDR3 contains 14 residues. The CDR3 bases that were read are TGTGCCAGCACAGAAGGAGATCCAGGAGAAAAA. Amino acid sequence: CASTEGDPGEK. The entire CDR3 sequence reads CASTEGDPGEKLFF.

As concerns this clone: The CDR3 extends 3 residues past the end of the read, so its final part is completed from the germline J gene. V is TRBV2 and J is TRBJ1-6; D perhaps matches TRBD1 (6 bases). The CDR3 consists of 15 residues. Germline CDR1 SNHLY, CDR2 FYNNEI. With 2 bases removed from V and 11 bases from J, the gap between germline ends came to 16 bases. The CDR3 protein is CASSELVGGVPPLHF. The sequenced part of the CDR3 DNA is TGTGCCAGCAGTGAACTCGTAGGGGGGGTTCCACCC.

This clone was observed at least ten times. The sequenced fragment ends 3 residues before the CDR3 boundary, so the rest is inferred from the germline J gene. The gene calls are TRBV7-8 and TRBJ1-1; TRBD1 might be the D (6 bases). The V end lost 1 base, the J end lost 4 bases, and 10 bases lay between the germline ends. The CDR3 runs 14 residues. Germline CDR1 reads SGHVS; CDR2 reads FQNEAQ. CDR3 region: CASSLGGGSTEAFF. The sequenced part of the CDR3 DNA is TGTGCCAGCAGCTTAGGAGGGGGAAGCACTGAA.

On this clone: Sequencing ends 3 residues short of the CDR3 end; the germline J gene provides the rest. The chain has TRBV7-9 and TRBJ1-4, with TRBD1 identical over 10 bases. With V trimmed by 4 bases and J by 5 bases, 4 bases remained unmatched. The CDR3 is made up of 15 amino acids. Germline lookup yields CDR1 SEHNR and CDR2 FQNEAQ (reference sequence). CDR3 in amino acids: CASSWSTGGNEKLFF. The DNA read from the CDR3 is TGTGCCAGCAGCTGGTCGACAGGGGGCAATGAAAAA.

Comments on this clone: The read is 3 residues too short to cover the CDR3 end, so that end is filled in from the germline J gene. This rearrangement joins TRBV2 to TRBJ2-6, with a tentative D call TRBD1 (5 bases). The germline gives CDR1 SNHLY, CDR2 FYNNEI. With 6 bases removed from V and 0 bases from J, the gap between germline ends came to 9 bases. This CDR3 has 15 residues. The CDR3 region is CASSDSFSGANVLTF. Partial CDR3 DNA: TGTGCCAGCAGCGACAGTTTCTCTGGGGCCAACGTC.

This clone was counted between two and nine times. The read terminates 3 residues ahead of where the CDR3 ends, so the germline J gene completes it. The J gene is TRBJ2-5, the V gene TRBV5-1, with a possible D match to TRBD2 (6 bases). Trimming pared 7 bases from V and 0 bases from J, leaving 7 bases between. The CDR3 is made up of 12 amino acids. Germline V gene lookup returns CDR1 SGHRS and CDR2 YFSETQ. The sequenced CDR3 bases are TGCGCCAGCGGCGGGAACCAAGAGACC. It is translated as CASGGNQET. The whole CDR3 sequence is CASGGNQETQYF.

This clone was observed a few times. The read ends 3 residues early relative to the CDR3; the germline J gene fills the gap. V gene TRBV19 combines with J gene TRBJ1-2; 7 bases map to TRBD1. V shed 4 bases and J 4 bases; nucleotides not matched to a gene: 9. In germline, CDR1 is LNHDA, CDR2 SQIVND (reference sequence). The CDR3 consists of 15 residues. The CDR3 is CASSTPGQFGYGYTF. Incomplete CDR3 DNA: TGTGCCAGTAGTACCCCGGGACAGTTCGGCTATGGC. Variable domain in full (rest from reference TRBV19 and TRBJ1-2): DGGITQSPKYLFRKEGQNVTLSCEQNLNHDAMYWYRQDPGQGLRLIYYSQIVNDFQKGDIAEGYSVSREKKESFPLTVTSAQKNPTAFYLCASSTPGQFGYGYTFGSGTRLTVV.

To note about this clone: The CDR3 end is not reached by the read, which stops 3 residues before it; the germline J gene fills it in. This sequence joins TRBV30 and TRBJ2-5, with 9 bases matching TRBD2. The CDR3 is 18 residues long. J lost 4 bases, V lost 3 bases, and 18 bases had no gene match. Per germline, CDR1 GTSNPN and CDR2 SVGIG (reference sequence). Here the CDR3 reads CAWSPPLAGAFGSETQYF. Partial CDR3 DNA: TGTGCCTGGAGCCCACCCTTAGCGGGGGCCTTTGGGTCAGAGACC. Using reference TRBV30 and TRBJ2-5 for the parts outside the CDR3, the full variable domain is SQTIHQWPATLVQPVGSPLSLECTVEGTSNPNLYWYRQAAGRGLQLLFYSVGIGQISSEVPQNLSASRPQDRQFILSSKKLLLSDSGFYLCAWSPPLAGAFGSETQYFGPGTRLLVL.

This clone was detected many times. The read finishes 3 residues shy of the CDR3 end, and the germline J gene is used to complete it. The chain joins TRBV5-6 to TRBJ1-5; D gene ambiguous. Germline assignment: CDR1 SGHDT and CDR2 YYEEEE. The CDR3 spans 13 residues. Trimming took off 2 bases at V and 2 bases at J, with 5 bases between the two ends. CDR3: CASSFRGNQPQHF. The CDR3 DNA, read in part, is TGTGCCAGCAGCTTTCGTGGCAATCAGCCC.

This clone has only a few counts. From the germline J gene comes the end of the CDR3, since the read stops 3 residues before it. The chain employs TRBV18 and TRBJ2-2, with D perhaps TRBD2 (6 bases). This CDR3 spans 17 amino acids. Trimming removed 8 bases from V and 1 base from J, with 20 bases in between. Looked up from germline, CDR1 is KGHSH and CDR2 is LQKENI. CDR3 bases read: TGTGCCAGCCCTAAAAAACCGACTAGACTGAACACCGGGGAG. Its translation: CASPKKPTRLNTGE. The complete CDR3 sequence is CASPKKPTRLNTGELFF.

This clone occurred a few times. The CDR3 is cut off 3 residues early in the read; its end comes from the germline J gene. This chain uses TRBV6-2 or TRBV6-3 with TRBJ1-2, with D unclear. The CDR3 has 14 residues. V lost 0 bases, J lost 7 bases, and 12 bases lay in between. Germline CDR1 is MNHEY and CDR2 is SVGEGT. CDR3 sequence: CASSYSVSGVGYTF. The covered CDR3 bases are TGTGCCAGCAGTTACTCGGTCAGCGGCGTTGGC.

This clone was seen more than once but under ten times. The CDR3 extends 3 residues past the end of the read, so its final part is completed from the germline J gene. The V and J genes are TRBV20-1 and TRBJ1-2; 9 bases map to TRBD1. The CDR3 is 15 amino acids. Germline CDR1 and CDR2: DFQATT and SNEGSKA (reference sequence). The part of the CDR3 DNA that was read is TGCAGTGCTCAGCGACCGGGACAGGGCTTCTGGGGC. Protein product: CSAQRPGQGFWG. The full-length CDR3 reads as CSAQRPGQGFWGYTF.

With regard to this clone: The read terminates 3 residues ahead of where the CDR3 ends, so the germline J gene completes it. The genes are TRBV2 and TRBJ1-5, with D hard to call. V lost 4 bases, J lost 4 bases, and 8 bases lay in between. The CDR3 covers 13 residues. Germline CDR1 SNHLY, CDR2 FYNNEI. The sequenced part of the CDR3 DNA is TGTGCCAGCAGTGGCTCACAGAATCAGCCC. Translation: CASSGSQNQP. The CDR3 reads in full as CASSGSQNQPQHF.

By its share, this clone is medium-sized (0.01 to 0.1%). Read coverage stops 3 residues before the CDR3 terminus; the germline J gene supplies the remainder. The chain recombines TRBV30 with TRBJ1-5; D remains unclear. The CDR3 contains 15 residues. In germline, CDR1 is GTSNPN, CDR2 SVGIG (reference sequence). V lost 0 bases, J lost 1 base, and 10 bases lay in between. CDR3 region: CAWSVGPPSNQPQHF. The CDR3 DNA, read in part, is TGTGCCTGGAGTGTAGGGCCACCCAGCAATCAGCCC.

In regard to this clone: The read terminates 3 residues ahead of where the CDR3 ends, so the germline J gene completes it. The chain is built from TRBV7-2 and TRBJ2-7, with 8 bases aligning to TRBD1. The CDR3 is 16 residues long. The germline V gene has CDR1 SGHTA and CDR2 FQGNSA. With 0 bases clipped from V and 1 base from J, the junction kept 5 bases outside the gene matches. CDR3: CASSLAQGASSYEQYF. The CDR3 DNA, read in part, is TGTGCCAGCAGCTTAGCGCAGGGGGCCAGTTCCTACGAG.

This clone came up a few times. The CDR3 end falls 3 residues outside the read, so it is completed with the germline J gene. The chain carries TRBV7-9 and TRBJ2-3; TRBD1 aligns across 8 bases. Per germline, CDR1 SEHNR and CDR2 FQNEAQ (reference sequence). The J segment lost 1 base and the V segment lost 4 bases, leaving 1 base of the junction unmatched. This CDR3 comprises 14 residues. The CDR3 protein is CASSSDRGTDTQYF. The DNA read from the CDR3 is TGTGCCAGCAGCTCGGACAGGGGCACAGATACG.